Included here is one TCR beta chain sequence, with context. The CDR3 covers 15 residues. V was shortened by 1 base and J by 3 bases, with 11 bases between the two germline ends. The germline V gene has CDR1 LNHDA and CDR2 SQIVND (reference sequence). This entry is derived from a study of blood T cell repertoires in COVID-19. Only in-frame clones appear in the TCRdb table, and some are missing; sequencing was by immunoSEQ multiplex PCR. The data hold about 160,000 clones, with 86% observed a single time. This TCR was recovered from a man aged 65-85 years with acute or convalescent COVID-19. Sequencing was carried out using peripheral blood. This rearrangement joins TRBV19 to TRBJ2-3, with D possibly matching TRBD1 (6 bases). CDR3 bases: TGTGCCAGTAGTATAGCAGGGGTAGAGACAGATACGCAGTATTTT. Translated, it gives CASSIAGVETDTQYF.